This T cell receptor (beta chain) derives from a study of blood T cell repertoires in COVID-19. About the research overall: Specimens from acute and convalescent COVID-19 originated in the United States, Italy and Spain. The analysed material was cDNA or gDNA that came from T cells, B-cell-depleted T cells, or PBMCs.

Per the authors' pipeline: Nucleated cell number was recorded as an estimate derived from reference gene primer amplification. This table comes from immunoSEQ multiplex PCR, and its TCRdb copy is limited to in-frame clones, with some not included. Clonal size and the V and J genes are those of that table, whereas D and trimming came from the DNA. The repertoire holds about 220,000 clones, with around 80% as singletons. The receptor comes from a man aged 25-45 years with active or convalescent COVID-19. Sequenced material: peripheral blood.

The CDR3 loop is CASGSTSGGAYNEQFF. The DNA of the CDR3 is TGTGCCAGCGGGTCGACTAGCGGGGGGGCCTACAATGAGCAGTTCTTC. The rearrangement joins TRBV6-6 to TRBJ2-1, with 14 bases identical to TRBD2. This CDR3 has 16 amino acids. The germline gives CDR1 MNHNY, CDR2 SVGAGI (reference sequence). After removal of 8 bases from V and 2 bases from J, the junction contained 5 bases not matched to a gene.